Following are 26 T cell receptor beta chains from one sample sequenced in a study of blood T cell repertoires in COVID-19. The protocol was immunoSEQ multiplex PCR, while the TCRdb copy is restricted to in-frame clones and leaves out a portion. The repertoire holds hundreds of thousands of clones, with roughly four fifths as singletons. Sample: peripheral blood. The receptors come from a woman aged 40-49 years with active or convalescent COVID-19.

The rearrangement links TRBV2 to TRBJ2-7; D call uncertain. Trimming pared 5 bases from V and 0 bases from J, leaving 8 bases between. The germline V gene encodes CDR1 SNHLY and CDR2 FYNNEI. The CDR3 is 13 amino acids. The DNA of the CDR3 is TGTGCCAGCAGTATGACAAGCTCCTACGAGCAGTACTTC. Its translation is CASSMTSSYEQYF.

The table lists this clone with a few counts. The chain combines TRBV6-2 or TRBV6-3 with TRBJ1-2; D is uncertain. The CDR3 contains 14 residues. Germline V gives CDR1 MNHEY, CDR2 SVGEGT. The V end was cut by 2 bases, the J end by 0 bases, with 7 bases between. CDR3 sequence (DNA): TGTGCCAGCAGTTACGGCGGCGCTAACTATGGCTACACCTTC. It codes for CASSYGGANYGYTF.

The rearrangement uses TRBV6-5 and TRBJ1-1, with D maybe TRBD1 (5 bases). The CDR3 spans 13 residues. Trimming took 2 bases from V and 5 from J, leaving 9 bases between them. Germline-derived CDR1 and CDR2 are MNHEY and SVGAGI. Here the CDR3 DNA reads TGTGCCAGCAGTTACGGGGGGGAAACTGAAGCTTTCTTT. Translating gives CASSYGGETEAFF.

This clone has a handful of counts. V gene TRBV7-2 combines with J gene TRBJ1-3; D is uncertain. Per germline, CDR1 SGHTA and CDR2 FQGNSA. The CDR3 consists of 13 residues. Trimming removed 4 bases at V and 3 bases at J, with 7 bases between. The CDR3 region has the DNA TGTGCCAGCAGCTACTACCTTGGAAACACCATATATTTT. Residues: CASSYYLGNTIYF.

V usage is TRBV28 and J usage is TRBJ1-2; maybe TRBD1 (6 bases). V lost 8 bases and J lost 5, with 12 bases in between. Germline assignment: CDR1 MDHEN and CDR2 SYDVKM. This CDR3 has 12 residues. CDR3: CASGEGQYGYTF. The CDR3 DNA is TGTGCCAGCGGAGAGGGACAATATGGCTACACCTTC.

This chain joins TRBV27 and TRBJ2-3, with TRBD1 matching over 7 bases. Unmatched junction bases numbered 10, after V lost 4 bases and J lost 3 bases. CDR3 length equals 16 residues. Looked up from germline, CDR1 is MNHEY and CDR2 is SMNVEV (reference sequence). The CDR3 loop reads CASSSGQSLWTDTQYF. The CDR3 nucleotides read TGTGCCAGCAGTTCGGGACAGAGCTTGTGGACAGATACGCAGTATTTT.

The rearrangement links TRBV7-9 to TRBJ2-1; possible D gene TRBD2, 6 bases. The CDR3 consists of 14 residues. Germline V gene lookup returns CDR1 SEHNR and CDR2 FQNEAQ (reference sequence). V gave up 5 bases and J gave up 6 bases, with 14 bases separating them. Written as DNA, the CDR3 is TGTGCCAGCAGCACCGCGGGGAAACGCAATGAGCAGTTCTTC. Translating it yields CASSTAGKRNEQFF.

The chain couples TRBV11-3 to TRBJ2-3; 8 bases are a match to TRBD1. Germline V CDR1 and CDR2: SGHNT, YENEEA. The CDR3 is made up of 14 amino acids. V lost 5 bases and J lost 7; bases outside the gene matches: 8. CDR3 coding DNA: TGTGCCAGCAGCCCAACCCAGGGGGCAAATACGCAGTATTTT. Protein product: CASSPTQGANTQYF.

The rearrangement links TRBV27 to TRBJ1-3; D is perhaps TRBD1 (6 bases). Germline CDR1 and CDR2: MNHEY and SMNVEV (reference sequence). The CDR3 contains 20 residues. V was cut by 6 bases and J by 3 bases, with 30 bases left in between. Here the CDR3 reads CASSPHYLGSGGPRGNTIYF. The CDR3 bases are TGTGCCAGCAGCCCTCACTACTTGGGGTCGGGGGGGCCACGTGGAAACACCATATATTTT.

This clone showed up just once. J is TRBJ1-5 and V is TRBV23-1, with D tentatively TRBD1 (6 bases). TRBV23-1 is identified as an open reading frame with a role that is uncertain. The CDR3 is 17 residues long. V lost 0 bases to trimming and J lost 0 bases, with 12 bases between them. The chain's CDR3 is CASSQSLDRHSNQPQHF. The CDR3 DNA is TGCGCCAGCAGTCAATCCCTGGACAGACATAGCAATCAGCCCCAGCATTTT.

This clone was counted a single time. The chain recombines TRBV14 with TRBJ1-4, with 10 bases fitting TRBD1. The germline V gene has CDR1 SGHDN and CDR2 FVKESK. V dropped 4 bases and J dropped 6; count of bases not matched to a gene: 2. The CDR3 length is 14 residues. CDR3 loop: CASSRDRGYEKLFF. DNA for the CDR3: TGTGCCAGCAGCCGGGACAGGGGTTATGAAAAACTGTTTTTT.

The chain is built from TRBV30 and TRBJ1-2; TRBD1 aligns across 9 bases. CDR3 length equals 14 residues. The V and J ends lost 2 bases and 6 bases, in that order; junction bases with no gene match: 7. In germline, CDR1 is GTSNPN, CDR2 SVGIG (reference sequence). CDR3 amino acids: CAWSSGTGLNGYTF. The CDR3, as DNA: TGTGCCTGGAGTTCCGGGACAGGGTTAAATGGCTACACCTTC.

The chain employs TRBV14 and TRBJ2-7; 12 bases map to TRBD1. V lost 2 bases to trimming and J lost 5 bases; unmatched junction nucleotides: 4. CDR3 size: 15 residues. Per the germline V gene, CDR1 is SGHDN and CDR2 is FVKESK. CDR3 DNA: TGTGCCAGCAGCCAACCCGGGACAGGGGGCGACGAGCAGTACTTC. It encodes CASSQPGTGGDEQYF.

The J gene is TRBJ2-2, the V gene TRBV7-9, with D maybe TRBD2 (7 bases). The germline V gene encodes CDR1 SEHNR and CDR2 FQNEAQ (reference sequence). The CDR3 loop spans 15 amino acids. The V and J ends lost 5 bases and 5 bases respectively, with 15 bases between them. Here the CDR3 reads CASSHTGGWTGELFF. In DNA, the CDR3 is TGTGCCAGCAGCCACACGGGGGGCTGGACCGGGGAGCTGTTTTTT.

The CDR3, as DNA: TGCGCCAGCACCCTGACAGGGGAGTTGGGTGGCTACACCTTC. This gives the protein CASTLTGELGGYTF. This chain uses TRBV5-1 with TRBJ1-2; 8 bases match TRBD1. Germline V gene sequence: CDR1 SGHRS, CDR2 YFSETQ. The CDR3 loop spans 14 amino acids. J was trimmed by 7 bases and V by 6 bases; bases with no gene match: 11.

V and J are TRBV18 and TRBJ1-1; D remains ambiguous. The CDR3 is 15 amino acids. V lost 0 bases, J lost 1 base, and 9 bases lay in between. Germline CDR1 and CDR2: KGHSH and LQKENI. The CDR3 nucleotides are TGTGCCAGCTCACCACCGCGAGTAACGAACACTGAAGCTTTCTTT. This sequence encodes CASSPPRVTNTEAFF.

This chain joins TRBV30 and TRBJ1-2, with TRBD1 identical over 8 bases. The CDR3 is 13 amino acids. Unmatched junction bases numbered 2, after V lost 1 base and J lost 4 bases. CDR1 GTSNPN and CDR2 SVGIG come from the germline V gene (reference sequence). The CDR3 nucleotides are TGTGCCTGGAGTGATACAGGGGGCTATGGCTACACCTTC. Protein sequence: CAWSDTGGYGYTF.

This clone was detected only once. The CDR3 loop reads CASSQVSGARAGELFF. In DNA form, the CDR3 reads TGTGCCAGCAGCCAAGTGAGCGGGGCCCGGGCGGGGGAGCTGTTTTTT. The rearrangement links TRBV3-1 (or the pseudogene TRBV3-2) to TRBJ2-2; 7 nucleotides match TRBD2. The CDR3 runs 16 residues. Germline V gene sequence: CDR1 LGHDT, CDR2 YNNKEL (reference sequence). V dropped 1 base and J dropped 8; count of bases not matched to a gene: 10.

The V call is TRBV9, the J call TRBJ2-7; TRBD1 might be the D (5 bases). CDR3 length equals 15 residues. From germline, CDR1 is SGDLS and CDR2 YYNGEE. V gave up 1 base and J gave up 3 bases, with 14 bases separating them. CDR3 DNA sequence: TGTGCCAGCAGCGTAATTCCGGGCCAGGGCTACGAGCAGTACTTC. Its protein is CASSVIPGQGYEQYF.

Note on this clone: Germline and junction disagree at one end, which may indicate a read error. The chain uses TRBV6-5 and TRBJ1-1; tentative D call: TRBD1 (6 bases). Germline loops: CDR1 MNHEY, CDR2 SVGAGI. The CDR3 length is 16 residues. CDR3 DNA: TGTGCCAGCAGTTACACAAACAGGGTAGTGAATACTGAAGCTTTCTTT. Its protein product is CASSYTNRVVNTEAFF.

CDR3 DNA sequence: TGTGCCAGCAGCTACGAGGGTGCCGGGGAGCTGTTTTTT. It yields the protein CASSYEGAGELFF. V is TRBV11-3 and J is TRBJ2-2, with TRBD2 as a possible D gene (5 bases). Germline values: CDR1 SGHNT, CDR2 YENEEA. V was shortened by 4 bases and J by 6 bases, with 9 bases between the two germline ends. The CDR3 is 13 residues long.

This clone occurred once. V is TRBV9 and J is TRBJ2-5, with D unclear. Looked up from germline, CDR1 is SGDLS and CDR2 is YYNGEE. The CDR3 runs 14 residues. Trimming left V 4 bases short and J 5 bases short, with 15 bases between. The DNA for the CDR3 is TGTGCCAGCAGCCCCACGGAAGCCGGGGAGACCCAGTACTTC. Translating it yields CASSPTEAGETQYF.

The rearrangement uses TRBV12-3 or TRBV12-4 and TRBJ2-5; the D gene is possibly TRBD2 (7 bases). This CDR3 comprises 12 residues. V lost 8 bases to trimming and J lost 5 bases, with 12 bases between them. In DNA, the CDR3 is TGTGCCAGCCATCGGGGGGCTGAGACCCAGTACTTC. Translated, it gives CASHRGAETQYF.

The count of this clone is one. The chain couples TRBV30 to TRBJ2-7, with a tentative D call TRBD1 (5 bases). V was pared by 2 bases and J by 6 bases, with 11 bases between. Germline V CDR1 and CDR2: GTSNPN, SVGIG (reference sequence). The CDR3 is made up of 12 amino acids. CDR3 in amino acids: CAWSSGAVEQYF. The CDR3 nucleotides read TGTGCCTGGAGTAGTGGGGCGGTCGAGCAGTACTTC.

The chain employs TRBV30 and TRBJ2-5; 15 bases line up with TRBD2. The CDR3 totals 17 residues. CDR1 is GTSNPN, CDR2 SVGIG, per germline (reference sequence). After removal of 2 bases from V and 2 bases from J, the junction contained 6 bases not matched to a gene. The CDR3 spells CAWSTGLAGGPQETQYF. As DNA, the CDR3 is TGTGCCTGGAGTACCGGACTAGCGGGAGGGCCGCAAGAGACCCAGTACTTC.

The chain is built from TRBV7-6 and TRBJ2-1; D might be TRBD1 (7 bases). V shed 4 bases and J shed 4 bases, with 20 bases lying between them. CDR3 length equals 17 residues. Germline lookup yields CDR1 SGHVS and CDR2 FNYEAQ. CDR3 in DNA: TGTGCCAGCAGCTCTGGGGGCTTGCGGGACAGATACAATGAGCAGTTCTTC. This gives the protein CASSSGGLRDRYNEQFF.